This T cell receptor beta chain was captured by sequencing in a study of regulatory T cells in long-lasting Graves disease. Regarding this clonotype: The junction does not match germline at one end; this may be a read error.

With iRepertoire HTBI primers and Arm-PCR of CDR3 regions, TCR beta libraries were built. In TCRdb, the multiplex PCR reads were re-called with MiXCR into one record per CDR3 protein. Of approximately 690,000 distinct CDR3 sequences listed, approximately 31% are singletons. The CDR3 length is 14 residues. The germline V gene encodes CDR1 MRHNA and CDR2 SNTAGT. The time point denotes: persistent/refractory GD, antithyroid drugs over 5 years with positive TRAb. PBMC-derived RNA was used for the TCR library. The source material was peripheral blood mononuclear cells (PBMCs), sampled when the disease was refractory, from a patient treated with antithyroid drugs. The clonotype originates from a female donor with Graves disease. The rearrangement uses TRBV6-4 and TRBJ2-2, with 7 positions matching TRBD2. The CDR3 loop is CASSYSGLPGELFF. The CDR3 coding sequence is TGTGCCAGCAGTTACTCGGGACTACCCGGGGAGCTGTTTTTT.